These 10 T cell receptor beta chains were sequenced from one sample in a study of a mutant IDH1 vaccine in newly diagnosed glioma. Sample time point: week 47, end of study. Topical imiquimod accompanied each vaccine dose, which consisted of 300 ug of mutant IDH1 20-mer peptide. Their target antigens are unknown. Measured with immunoSEQ multiplex PCR; TCRdb has only the in-frame clones, and not every one. The repertoire includes some 38,000 clones, roughly 70% of them detected once, and over 7.5% sits in the top ten. The sample consisted of PBMCs, taken from a glioma patient whose treatment included an IDH1 peptide vaccine. Receptors were obtained from a man aged 40-55 years with glioma.

V is TRBV4-1 and J is TRBJ1-5; TRBD1 matches at 12 bases. V lost 3 bases and J lost 7; bases outside the gene matches: 7. Germline V gives CDR1 MGHRA, CDR2 YSYEKL. The CDR3 runs 16 residues. CDR3 sequence (DNA): TGCGCCAGCAGCCAGGAGGGACAGGGGGCTAGGCAGCCCCAGCATTTT. Translating gives CASSQEGQGARQPQHF.

The chain links TRBV30 to TRBJ1-2, with D unresolved. This CDR3 is built from 13 residues. Trimming cost V 3 bases and J 5 bases, with 13 bases left between them. Germline CDR1 reads GTSNPN; CDR2 reads SVGIG (reference sequence). The CDR3: CAWSRDRPYGYTF. The CDR3 nucleotides read TGTGCCTGGAGCCGGGATAGACCTTATGGCTACACCTTC.

This chain links TRBV4-3 with TRBJ1-2; TRBD1 might be the D (6 bases). The V and J ends lost 1 base and 4 bases respectively, with 10 bases between them. Looked up from germline, CDR1 is LGHNA and CDR2 is YSLEER. The CDR3 is 14 residues long. CDR3 sequence: CASSQVGDIYGYTF. CDR3 DNA sequence: TGCGCCAGCAGCCAAGTAGGGGACATCTATGGCTACACCTTC.

The V gene is TRBV11-3, the J gene TRBJ1-6; D might be TRBD1 (6 bases). From germline, CDR1 is SGHNT and CDR2 YENEEA. Deletions cut 4 bases from V and 0 bases from J, with 19 bases between. The CDR3 is made up of 19 amino acids. The CDR3 spells CASSYYRDIFSSYNSPLHF. The CDR3 nucleotides are TGTGCCAGCAGCTACTACCGGGACATTTTTAGCTCCTATAATTCACCCCTCCACTTT.

A single count supports this clone. This rearrangement joins TRBV27 to TRBJ2-5; 8 nucleotides agree with TRBD1. From germline, CDR1 is MNHEY and CDR2 SMNVEV (reference sequence). The CDR3 has 17 residues. J was trimmed by 0 bases and V by 9 bases; bases with no gene match: 15. The CDR3, as DNA: TGTGCCAGTAAGACGGGACAGCGACAGGGGTACCAAGAGACCCAGTACTTC. Its translation: CASKTGQRQGYQETQYF.

The chain recombines TRBV4-1 with TRBJ2-6; D uncertain. V shed 8 bases and J shed 2 bases, with 16 bases lying between them. In germline, CDR1 is MGHRA, CDR2 YSYEKL. The CDR3 extends over 16 amino acids. In DNA form, the CDR3 reads TGCGCCAGCCAAAAAGTACAGATTGCTGGGGCCAACGTCCTGACTTTC. As protein: CASQKVQIAGANVLTF.

The sample holds one count of this clone. The gene calls are TRBV19 and TRBJ1-2; 7 bases are shared with TRBD1. The CDR3 covers 15 residues. CDR1 and CDR2 (germline): LNHDA, SQIVND (reference sequence). V lost 9 bases and J lost 1; bases outside the gene matches: 11. In DNA form, the CDR3 reads TGTGCCAGCCGATTGGCAGGGGGTGGTAACTATGGCTACACCTTC. Its translation: CASRLAGGGNYGYTF.

This chain links TRBV5-1 with TRBJ2-3; TRBD1 aligns across 9 bases. The CDR3 length is 14 residues. Germline loops: CDR1 SGHRS, CDR2 YFSETQ. J gave up 5 bases and V 4 bases, and 5 bases lay outside the gene matches. The CDR3 nucleotides read TGCGCCAGCAGCCCAGGGACAGGGAGAGATACGCAGTATTTT. Its translation: CASSPGTGRDTQYF.

This clone was observed a single time. CDR3 protein: CASSEDRKYGYTF. CDR3 in DNA: TGTGCCAGCAGCGAGGACAGAAAATATGGCTACACCTTC. This sequence joins TRBV7-2 and TRBJ1-2, with D maybe TRBD1 (6 bases). CDR3 size: 13 residues. The germline V gene encodes CDR1 SGHTA and CDR2 FQGNSA. Trimming left V 5 bases short and J 5 bases short, with 12 bases between.

The rearrangement uses TRBV6-1 and TRBJ1-1; the D is unclear. Germline values: CDR1 MNHNS, CDR2 SASEGT. V was trimmed by 8 bases and J by 5 bases, leaving 15 bases between them. The CDR3 is 13 residues long. CDR3 loop: CASLGPLLTEAFF. Written as DNA, the CDR3 is TGTGCCAGCCTCGGACCGCTGCTAACTGAAGCTTTCTTT.